The 25 T cell receptor beta chains listed next were all sequenced from one sample in a study of blood T cell repertoires in COVID-19. The repertoire was sequenced with immunoSEQ multiplex PCR; TCRdb's copy has only in-frame clones and lacks some. In the table there are 250,000 to 300,000 clones, approximately 91% of which are singletons. The specimen sequenced was PBMCs or T cells enriched from blood (not recorded which). Source of these receptors: a woman between 35 and 50 years old with acute COVID-19.

For this clone: The sample contains more than one DNA sequence encoding this CDR3. This chain connects TRBV28 to TRBJ2-5, with a tentative D call TRBD2 (6 bases). The CDR3 runs to 13 residues. The V end was cut by 3 bases, the J end by 5 bases, with 10 bases between. Germline CDR1 and CDR2: MDHEN and SYDVKM. The CDR3 reads CASSLGGGETQYF. DNA for the CDR3: TGTGCCAGCAGTTTGGGGGGAGGCGAGACCCAGTACTTC.

The CDR3 loop reads CASSQNNYGYTF. The CDR3 bases are TGTGCCAGCAGCCAAAATAACTATGGCTACACCTTC. The chain uses TRBV2 and TRBJ1-2; D remains unclear. The germline gives CDR1 SNHLY, CDR2 FYNNEI. This CDR3 has 12 residues. V dropped 6 bases and J dropped 1 base, with 6 bases sitting between them. The whole variable domain, filled in from reference TRBV2 and TRBJ1-2, reads EPEVTQTPSHQVTQMGQEVILRCVPISNHLYFYWYRQILGQKVEFLVSFYNNEISEKSEIFDDQFSVERPDGSNFTLKIRSTKLEDSAMYFCASSQNNYGYTFGSGTRLTVV.

In this sample, this clone turned up a few times. V is TRBV5-1 and J is TRBJ1-2; 8 bases map to TRBD1. Germline V CDR1 and CDR2: SGHRS, YFSETQ. The CDR3 sequence is 18 residues long. J lost 0 bases, V lost 4 bases, and 14 bases had no gene match. CDR3 coding DNA: TGCGCCAGCAGCCCACAACCCGGGAGACAGGGGACTAACTATGGCTACACCTTC. Encoded protein: CASSPQPGRQGTNYGYTF. The full variable domain, in which reference TRBV5-1 and TRBJ1-2 provide the parts outside the CDR3, is KAGVTQTPRYLIKTRGQQVTLSCSPISGHRSVSWYQQTPGQGLQFLFEYFSETQRNKGNFPGRFSGRQFSNSRSEMNVSTLELGDSALYLCASSPQPGRQGTNYGYTFGSGTRLTVV.

This rearrangement joins TRBV6-6 to TRBJ2-6; 11 bases fit TRBD1. The CDR3 has 18 residues. Germline CDR1 reads MNHNY; CDR2 reads SVGAGI (reference sequence). Trimming removed 5 bases from V and 2 bases from J; junction bases left unmatched: 8. The CDR3 loop is CASSLPGTGGAGANVLTF. CDR3 DNA: TGTGCCAGCAGTCTTCCCGGGACAGGGGGTGCTGGGGCCAACGTCCTGACTTTC.

V is TRBV6-2 or TRBV6-3 and J is TRBJ2-7, with 8 bases aligning to TRBD1. The germline gives CDR1 MNHEY, CDR2 SVGEGT. The V segment lost 5 bases and the J segment 5 bases; nucleotides outside the gene matches: 5. This CDR3 spans 13 amino acids. The CDR3: CASSKGQVNEQYF. CDR3 DNA: TGTGCCAGCAGTAAGGGACAGGTCAACGAGCAGTACTTC.

The chain links TRBV15 to TRBJ1-5, with 7 bases identical to TRBD1. The CDR3 has 14 amino acids. V was clipped by 4 bases and J by 4 bases; unmatched bases: 4. The germline gives CDR1 LNHNV, CDR2 YYDKDF (reference sequence). The CDR3 nucleotides read TGTGCCACCAGCACCCGGACAGGTAATCAGCCCCAGCATTTT. The encoded protein is CATSTRTGNQPQHF. Full variable domain (remainder filled in from reference TRBV15 and TRBJ1-5): DAMVIQNPRYQVTQFGKPVTLSCSQTLNHNVMYWYQQKSSQAPKLLFHYYDKDFNNEADTPDNFQSRRPNTSFCFLDIRSPGLGDTAMYLCATSTRTGNQPQHFGDGTRLSIL.

This chain links TRBV11-3 with TRBJ2-1; D possibly corresponds to TRBD2 (5 bases). Germline V gene lookup returns CDR1 SGHNT and CDR2 YENEEA. This CDR3 region has 14 residues. The V end was cut by 4 bases, the J end by 6 bases, with 13 bases between. CDR3 amino acids: CASSSDLASNEQFF. CDR3 nucleotides: TGTGCCAGCAGCTCAGATCTAGCAAGCAATGAGCAGTTCTTC. The full variable domain, with the rest looked up from reference TRBV11-3 and TRBJ2-1, is EAGVVQSPRYKIIEKKQPVAFWCNPISGHNTLYWYLQNLGQGPELLIRYENEEAVDDSQLPKDRFSAERLKGVDSTLKIQPAELGDSAVYLCASSSDLASNEQFFGPGTRLTVL.

J is TRBJ1-6 and V is TRBV3-1 (or the pseudogene TRBV3-2); D might be TRBD1 (5 bases). This CDR3 has 14 residues. V lost 1 base to trimming and J lost 5 bases, with 6 bases between them. Germline V CDR1 and CDR2: LGHDT, YNNKEL (reference sequence). As DNA, the CDR3 is TGTGCCAGCAGCCAAGGACAGAATAATTCACCCCTCCACTTT. Its translation: CASSQGQNNSPLHF.

This chain links TRBV9 with TRBJ2-1; 8 bases fit TRBD2. Germline V gene data show CDR1 as SGDLS and CDR2 as YYNGEE. This CDR3 has 17 residues. V lost 2 bases, J lost 8 bases, and 15 bases stayed unmatched. The CDR3 here is CASSVASGTREADEQFF. The DNA of the CDR3 is TGTGCCAGCAGCGTCGCATCCGGGACTAGGGAGGCCGATGAGCAGTTCTTC.

The rearrangement uses TRBV19 and TRBJ1-1; TRBD1 is a possible D gene (5 bases). This CDR3 has 15 residues. Germline lookup yields CDR1 LNHDA and CDR2 SQIVND (reference sequence). The V gene lost 9 bases and the J gene lost 4 bases, with 21 bases spanning the gap. Here the CDR3 DNA reads TGTGCCAGCACTCCTCGGGGGGTTTTCGGCACTGAAGCTTTCTTT. Translating it yields CASTPRGVFGTEAFF.

This clone came up once. The V gene is TRBV2, the J gene TRBJ2-6, with 8 bases identical to TRBD1. Unmatched junction bases numbered 5, after V lost 8 bases and J lost 5 bases. Germline-derived CDR1 and CDR2 are SNHLY and FYNNEI. The CDR3 totals 14 residues. CDR3 residues: CASRQGLRANVLTF. For the CDR3, the DNA is TGTGCCAGCCGACAGGGGTTGAGGGCCAACGTCCTGACTTTC.

The chain carries TRBV19 and TRBJ1-2; D is perhaps TRBD1 (6 bases). The V end was cut by 4 bases, the J end by 3 bases, with 12 bases between. Germline V CDR1 and CDR2: LNHDA, SQIVND (reference sequence). The CDR3 is 14 residues long. CDR3 loop: CASSTQGKDYGYTF. DNA of the CDR3: TGTGCCAGTAGTACCCAGGGGAAAGACTATGGCTACACCTTC. Based on the CDR3 plus reference TRBV19 and TRBJ1-2, the full variable domain is DGGITQSPKYLFRKEGQNVTLSCEQNLNHDAMYWYRQDPGQGLRLIYYSQIVNDFQKGDIAEGYSVSREKKESFPLTVTSAQKNPTAFYLCASSTQGKDYGYTFGSGTRLTVV.

The chain links TRBV30 to TRBJ1-1, with D possibly TRBD1 on 5 matching bases. Germline CDR1 GTSNPN, CDR2 SVGIG (reference sequence). This CDR3 has 13 amino acids. The V end was cut by 0 bases, the J end by 5 bases, with 10 bases between. As DNA, the CDR3 is TGTGCCTGGAGTGTAGGGGTAGGAACTGAAGCTTTCTTT. It yields the protein CAWSVGVGTEAFF.

The chain is built from TRBV21-1 and TRBJ1-5. TRBV21-1 is a pseudogene segment. CDR3 length: 13 amino acids. The CDR3 DNA reads as TGTGCCAGCAGCATGATGCTGCGGGAGCCCCAGCATTTT. Its protein is CASSMMLREPQHF.

The V and J genes are TRBV29-1 and TRBJ2-7; possible D gene TRBD1, 5 bases. CDR1 SQVTM and CDR2 ANQGSEA come from the germline V gene. V was clipped by 4 bases and J by 3 bases, with 16 bases between them. This CDR3 contains 14 residues. In DNA form, the CDR3 reads TGCAGCGTTGCTCTAGGGGTTATGGGCTACGAGCAGTACTTC. Amino acids: CSVALGVMGYEQYF.

The chain has TRBV6-2 or TRBV6-3 and TRBJ2-1; 7 bases are shared with TRBD2. CDR1 and CDR2 from the germline V gene are MNHEY and SVGEGT. The CDR3 is made up of 16 amino acids. V lost 2 bases and J lost 0; bases outside the gene matches: 4. The DNA of the CDR3 is TGTGCCAGCAGTTACGACGGGAGGAGCTCCTACAATGAGCAGTTCTTC. Protein product: CASSYDGRSSYNEQFF.

This clone was observed once. The gene calls are TRBV6-1 and TRBJ1-2; D uncertain. The V and J ends lost 1 base and 4 bases respectively, with 13 bases between them. CDR3 length equals 15 residues. The germline V gene encodes CDR1 MNHNS and CDR2 SASEGT. The DNA for the CDR3 is TGTGCCAGCAGTGAAGTGCTGCGTTTCCTCTATGGCTACACCTTC. Translated: CASSEVLRFLYGYTF.

This chain uses TRBV6-5 with TRBJ1-6, with 9 bases lining up with TRBD1. There are 14 residues in the CDR3. In germline, CDR1 is MNHEY, CDR2 SVGAGI. With V trimmed by 4 bases and J by 7 bases, 2 bases remained unmatched. The CDR3 nucleotides are TGTGCCAGCAGTTGGACAGGGGACAATTCACCCCTCCACTTT. This encodes CASSWTGDNSPLHF.

The chain has TRBV19 and TRBJ2-2; the D gene is possibly TRBD2 (7 bases). V was trimmed by 5 bases and J by 4 bases, leaving 14 bases between them. Germline loops: CDR1 LNHDA, CDR2 SQIVND (reference sequence). The CDR3 covers 15 residues. The CDR3: CASSFGGASTGELFF. DNA of the CDR3: TGTGCCAGTAGTTTTGGGGGGGCGAGCACCGGGGAGCTGTTTTTT. The full variable domain, in which reference TRBV19 and TRBJ2-2 provide the parts outside the CDR3, is DGGITQSPKYLFRKEGQNVTLSCEQNLNHDAMYWYRQDPGQGLRLIYYSQIVNDFQKGDIAEGYSVSREKKESFPLTVTSAQKNPTAFYLCASSFGGASTGELFFGEGSRLTVL.

The V and J genes are TRBV5-8 and TRBJ2-3; 7 nucleotides line up with TRBD1. The CDR3 loop spans 16 amino acids. With V trimmed by 5 bases and J by 4 bases, 13 bases remained unmatched. Germline V gene lookup returns CDR1 SGHTS and CDR2 YDEGEE. The CDR3: CASRHGTGVLSDTQYF. CDR3 DNA: TGTGCCAGCAGACACGGAACAGGGGTGTTATCAGATACGCAGTATTTT.

The chain links TRBV5-6 to TRBJ2-2; the match to TRBD2 covers 7 bases. Germline CDR1 is SGHDT and CDR2 is YYEEEE. Germline trimming cut 4 bases from V and 5 bases from J; bases unmatched to any gene: 20. The CDR3 totals 19 residues. CDR3 DNA: TGTGCCAGCAGCGAGAGCCCCCCACTAGCGAGGGGTATTACCGGGGAGCTGTTTTTT. It codes for CASSESPPLARGITGELFF.

The V and J genes are TRBV30 and TRBJ2-7; 8 bases line up with TRBD2. This CDR3 is 15 amino acids long. The V segment lost 2 bases and the J segment 2 bases; nucleotides outside the gene matches: 8. Germline CDR1 GTSNPN, CDR2 SVGIG (reference sequence). CDR3 protein: CAWSRKVAGTYEQYF. The CDR3 DNA reads as TGTGCCTGGAGTCGGAAGGTAGCGGGGACCTACGAGCAGTACTTC.

DNA of the CDR3: TGTGCCAGCAGTAGGGGACAGGTTAGGAACACTGAAGCTTTCTTT. Its translation is CASSRGQVRNTEAFF. V and J are TRBV6-2 or TRBV6-3 and TRBJ1-1; 8 nucleotides agree with TRBD1. This CDR3 has 15 residues. Germline-derived CDR1 and CDR2 are MNHEY and SVGEGT. The V and J ends lost 5 bases and 1 base, in that order; junction bases with no gene match: 6.

This clone came up once. The gene calls are TRBV24-1 and TRBJ1-5, with 9 bases aligning to TRBD1. Germline assignment: CDR1 KGHDR and CDR2 SFDVKD. The trim removed 2 bases at V and 10 bases at J, leaving 11 bases unmatched. The CDR3 is 16 residues long. This CDR3 is CATSDSGQGSYPPQHF. The CDR3 region has the DNA TGTGCCACCAGTGATTCCGGACAGGGGTCGTACCCCCCCCAGCATTTT.

Here the CDR3 reads CASRPSGSQGWNEQFF. CDR3 sequence (DNA): TGTGCCAGCAGGCCCAGCGGGTCTCAAGGGTGGAATGAGCAGTTCTTC. The chain employs TRBV7-2 and TRBJ2-1, with D perhaps matching TRBD2 (6 bases). The CDR3 has 16 amino acids. Looked up from germline, CDR1 is SGHTA and CDR2 is FQGNSA. Deletions cut 6 bases from V and 7 bases from J, with 22 bases between.